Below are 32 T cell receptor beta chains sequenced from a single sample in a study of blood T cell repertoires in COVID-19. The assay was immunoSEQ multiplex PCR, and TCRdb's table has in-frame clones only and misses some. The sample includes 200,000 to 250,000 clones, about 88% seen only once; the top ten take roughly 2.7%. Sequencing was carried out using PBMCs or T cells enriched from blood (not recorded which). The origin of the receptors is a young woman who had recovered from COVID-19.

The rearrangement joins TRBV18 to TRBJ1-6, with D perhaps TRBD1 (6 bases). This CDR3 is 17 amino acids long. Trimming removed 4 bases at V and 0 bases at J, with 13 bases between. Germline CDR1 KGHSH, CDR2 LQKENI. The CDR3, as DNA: TGTGCCAGCTCACTGAACAGGGCAAGCTCCTATAATTCACCCCTCCACTTT. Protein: CASSLNRASSYNSPLHF.

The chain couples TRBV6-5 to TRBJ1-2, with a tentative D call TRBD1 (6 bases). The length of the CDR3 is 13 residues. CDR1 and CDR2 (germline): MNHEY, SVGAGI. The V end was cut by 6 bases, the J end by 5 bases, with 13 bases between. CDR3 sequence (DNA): TGTGCCAGCAGCCGGGACACCCGATATGGCTACACCTTC. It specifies CASSRDTRYGYTF.

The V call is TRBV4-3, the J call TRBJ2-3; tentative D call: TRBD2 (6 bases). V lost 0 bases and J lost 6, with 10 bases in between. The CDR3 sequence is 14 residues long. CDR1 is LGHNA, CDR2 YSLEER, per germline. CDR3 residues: CASSQDTGRDTQYF. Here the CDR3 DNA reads TGCGCCAGCAGCCAAGATACGGGGAGGGATACGCAGTATTTT.

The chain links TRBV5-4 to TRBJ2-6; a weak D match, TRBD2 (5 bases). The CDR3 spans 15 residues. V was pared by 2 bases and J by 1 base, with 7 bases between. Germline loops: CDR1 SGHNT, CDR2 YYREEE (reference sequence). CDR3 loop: CASSFTSSGANVLTF. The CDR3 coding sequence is TGTGCCAGCAGCTTCACTAGTTCTGGGGCCAACGTCCTGACTTTC.

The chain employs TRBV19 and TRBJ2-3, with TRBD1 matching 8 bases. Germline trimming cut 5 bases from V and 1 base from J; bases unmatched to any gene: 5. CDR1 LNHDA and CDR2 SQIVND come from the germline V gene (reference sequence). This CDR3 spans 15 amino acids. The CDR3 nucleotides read TGTGCCAGTAGTCAACTGACAGGGGGCACAGATACGCAGTATTTT. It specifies CASSQLTGGTDTQYF.

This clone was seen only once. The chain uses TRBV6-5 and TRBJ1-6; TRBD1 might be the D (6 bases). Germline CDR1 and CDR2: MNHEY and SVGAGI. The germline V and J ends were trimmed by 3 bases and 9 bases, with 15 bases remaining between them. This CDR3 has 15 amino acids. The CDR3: CASSYMKDSTSPLHF. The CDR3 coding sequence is TGTGCCAGCAGTTATATGAAGGACAGTACTTCACCCCTCCACTTT.

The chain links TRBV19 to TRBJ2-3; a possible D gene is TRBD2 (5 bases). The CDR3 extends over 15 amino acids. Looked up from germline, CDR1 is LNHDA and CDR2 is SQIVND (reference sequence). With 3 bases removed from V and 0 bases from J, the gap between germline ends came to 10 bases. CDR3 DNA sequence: TGTGCCAGTAGTATCGGGAAATCTAGCACAGATACGCAGTATTTT. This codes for CASSIGKSSTDTQYF. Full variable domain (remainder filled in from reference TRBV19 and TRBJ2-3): DGGITQSPKYLFRKEGQNVTLSCEQNLNHDAMYWYRQDPGQGLRLIYYSQIVNDFQKGDIAEGYSVSREKKESFPLTVTSAQKNPTAFYLCASSIGKSSTDTQYFGPGTRLTVL.

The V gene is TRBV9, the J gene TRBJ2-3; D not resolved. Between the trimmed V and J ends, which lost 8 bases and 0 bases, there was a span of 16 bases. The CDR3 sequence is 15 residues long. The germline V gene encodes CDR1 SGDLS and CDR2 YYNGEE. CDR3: CASVPGGSSTDTQYF. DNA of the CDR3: TGTGCCAGTGTTCCTGGCGGTTCTAGCACAGATACGCAGTATTTT.

The CDR3 region has the DNA TGCGCCAGCAGCCAACCAGGAATCTGGGAGTACACTGAAGCTTTCTTT. The encoded protein is CASSQPGIWEYTEAFF. J is TRBJ1-1 and V is TRBV4-1; D is unclear. Germline assignment: CDR1 MGHRA and CDR2 YSYEKL. V shed 2 bases and J shed 3 bases, with 16 bases lying between them. This CDR3 comprises 16 residues.

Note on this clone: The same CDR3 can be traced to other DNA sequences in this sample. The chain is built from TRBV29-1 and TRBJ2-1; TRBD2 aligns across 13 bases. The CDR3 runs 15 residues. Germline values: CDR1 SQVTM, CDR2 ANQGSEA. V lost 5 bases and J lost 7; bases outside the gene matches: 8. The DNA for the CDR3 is TGCAGCGTTTTTACTAGCGGGGGGGCCTTGAATGAGCAGTTCTTC. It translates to CSVFTSGGALNEQFF.

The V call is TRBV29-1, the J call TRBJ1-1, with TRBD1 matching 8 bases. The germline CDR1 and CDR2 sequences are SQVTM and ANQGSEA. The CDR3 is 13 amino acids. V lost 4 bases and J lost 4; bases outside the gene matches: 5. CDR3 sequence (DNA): TGCAGCGTTGCGCAGGACAGGGTCACTGAAGCTTTCTTT. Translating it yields CSVAQDRVTEAFF.

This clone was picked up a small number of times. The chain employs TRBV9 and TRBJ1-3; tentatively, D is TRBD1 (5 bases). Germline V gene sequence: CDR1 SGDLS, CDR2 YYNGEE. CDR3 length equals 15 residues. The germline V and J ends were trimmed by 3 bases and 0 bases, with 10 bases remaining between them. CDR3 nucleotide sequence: TGTGCCAGCAGCGGGGGCATCCTCTCTGGAAACACCATATATTTT. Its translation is CASSGGILSGNTIYF.

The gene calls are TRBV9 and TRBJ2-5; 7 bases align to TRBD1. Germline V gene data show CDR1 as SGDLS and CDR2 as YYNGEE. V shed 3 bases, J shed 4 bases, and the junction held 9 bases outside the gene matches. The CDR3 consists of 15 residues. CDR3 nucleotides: TGTGCCAGCAGCGCCCTGGGACAGCTAGCAGAGACCCAGTACTTC. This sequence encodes CASSALGQLAETQYF.

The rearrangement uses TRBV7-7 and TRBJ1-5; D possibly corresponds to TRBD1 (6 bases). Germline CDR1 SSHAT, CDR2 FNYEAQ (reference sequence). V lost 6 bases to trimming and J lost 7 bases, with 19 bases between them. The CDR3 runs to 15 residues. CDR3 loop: CASRPRQVYYQPQHF. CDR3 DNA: TGTGCCAGCAGACCAAGACAGGTTTACTACCAGCCCCAGCATTTT.

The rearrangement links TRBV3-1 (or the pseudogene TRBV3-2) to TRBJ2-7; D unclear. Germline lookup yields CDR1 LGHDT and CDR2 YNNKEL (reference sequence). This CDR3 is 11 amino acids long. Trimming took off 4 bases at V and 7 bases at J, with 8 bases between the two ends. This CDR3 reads CASSRGEEQYF. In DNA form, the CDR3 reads TGTGCCAGCAGCCGCGGCGAAGAGCAGTACTTC.

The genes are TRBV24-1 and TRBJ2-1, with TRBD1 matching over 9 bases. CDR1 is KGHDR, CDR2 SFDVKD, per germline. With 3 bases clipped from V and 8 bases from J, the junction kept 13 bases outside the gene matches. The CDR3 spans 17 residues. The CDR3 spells CATSDHPGQGFKDEQFF. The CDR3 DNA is TGTGCCACCAGTGATCATCCGGGACAGGGATTTAAGGATGAGCAGTTCTTC.

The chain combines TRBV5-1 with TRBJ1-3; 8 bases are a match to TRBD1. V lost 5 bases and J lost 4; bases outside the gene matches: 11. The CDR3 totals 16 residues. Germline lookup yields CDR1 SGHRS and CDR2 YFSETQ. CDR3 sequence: CASRTGELRPGNTIYF. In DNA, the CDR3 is TGCGCCAGCAGGACAGGGGAACTCCGTCCCGGAAACACCATATATTTT.

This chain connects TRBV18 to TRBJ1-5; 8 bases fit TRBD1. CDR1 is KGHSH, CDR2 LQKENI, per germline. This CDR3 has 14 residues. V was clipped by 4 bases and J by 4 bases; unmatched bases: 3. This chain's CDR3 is CASSQGTGNQPQHF. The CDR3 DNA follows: TGTGCCAGCTCACAAGGGACAGGTAATCAGCCCCAGCATTTT.

This chain's CDR3 is CASSVGGVSSYNEQFF. The CDR3 bases are TGCGCCAGCAGTGTAGGAGGGGTCAGCTCCTACAATGAGCAGTTCTTC. The chain joins TRBV10-1 to TRBJ2-1, with D tentatively TRBD2 (6 bases). Germline V CDR1 and CDR2: WNHNN, SYGVQD (reference sequence). The CDR3 totals 16 residues. V was pared by 4 bases and J by 0 bases, with 13 bases between.

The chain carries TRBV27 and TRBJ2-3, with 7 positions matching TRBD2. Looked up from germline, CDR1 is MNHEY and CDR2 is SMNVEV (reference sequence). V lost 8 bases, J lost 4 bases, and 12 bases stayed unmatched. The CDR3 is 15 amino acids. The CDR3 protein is CASWGGGDEADTQYF. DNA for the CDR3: TGTGCCAGCTGGGGCGGGGGAGATGAGGCAGATACGCAGTATTTT.

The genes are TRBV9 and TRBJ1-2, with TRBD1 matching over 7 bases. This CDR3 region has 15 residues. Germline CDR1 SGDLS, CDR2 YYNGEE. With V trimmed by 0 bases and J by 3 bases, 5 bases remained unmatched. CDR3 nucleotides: TGTGCCAGCAGCGTAGAGGCAGACAGGGACTATGGCTACACCTTC. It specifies CASSVEADRDYGYTF.

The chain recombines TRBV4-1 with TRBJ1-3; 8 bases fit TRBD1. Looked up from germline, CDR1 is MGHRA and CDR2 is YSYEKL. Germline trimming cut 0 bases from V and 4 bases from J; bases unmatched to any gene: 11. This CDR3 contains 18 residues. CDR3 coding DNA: TGCGCCAGCAGCCAAGAGGTTCCCGGGACAGGTATAGGAAACACCATATATTTT. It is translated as CASSQEVPGTGIGNTIYF.

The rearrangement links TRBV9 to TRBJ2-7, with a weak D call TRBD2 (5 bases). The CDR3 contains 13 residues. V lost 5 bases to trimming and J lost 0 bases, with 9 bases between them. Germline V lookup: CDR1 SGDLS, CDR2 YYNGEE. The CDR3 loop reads CASSGAVSYEQYF. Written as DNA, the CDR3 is TGTGCCAGCAGTGGAGCGGTCTCCTACGAGCAGTACTTC.

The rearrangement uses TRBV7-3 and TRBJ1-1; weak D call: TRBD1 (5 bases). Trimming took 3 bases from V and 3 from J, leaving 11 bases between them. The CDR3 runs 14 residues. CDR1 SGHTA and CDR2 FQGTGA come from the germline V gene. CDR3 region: CASSLGGRDTEAFF. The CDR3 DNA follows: TGTGCCAGCAGCTTGGGGGGGAGAGACACTGAAGCTTTCTTT.

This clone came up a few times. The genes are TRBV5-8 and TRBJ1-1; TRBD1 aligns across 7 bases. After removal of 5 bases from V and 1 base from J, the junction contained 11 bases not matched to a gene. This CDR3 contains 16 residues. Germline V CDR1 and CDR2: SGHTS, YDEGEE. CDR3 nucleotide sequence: TGTGCCAGCAGTGACTACAGGGGAGGAGCGAACACTGAAGCTTTCTTT. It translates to CASSDYRGGANTEAFF.

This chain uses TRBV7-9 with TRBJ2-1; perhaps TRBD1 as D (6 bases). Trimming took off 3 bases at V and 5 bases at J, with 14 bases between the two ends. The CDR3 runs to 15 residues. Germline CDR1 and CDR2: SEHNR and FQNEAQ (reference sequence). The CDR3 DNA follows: TGTGCCAGCAGCTTTACAGGGAAAACAAACAATGAGCAGTTCTTC. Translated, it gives CASSFTGKTNNEQFF.

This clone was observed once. CDR3 nucleotide sequence: TGTGCCAGCAGCCTACAGGCGATCAATGAAAAACTGTTTTTT. Its translation is CASSLQAINEKLFF. This rearrangement joins TRBV27 to TRBJ1-4, with TRBD1 as a possible D gene (5 bases). V dropped 6 bases and J dropped 5 bases, with 13 bases sitting between them. CDR1 MNHEY and CDR2 SMNVEV come from the germline V gene (reference sequence). The CDR3 runs 14 residues.

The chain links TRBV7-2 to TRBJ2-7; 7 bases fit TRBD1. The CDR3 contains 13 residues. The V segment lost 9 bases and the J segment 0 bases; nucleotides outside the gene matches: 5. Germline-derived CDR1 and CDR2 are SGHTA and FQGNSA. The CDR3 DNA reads TGTGCCAGTACAGGGGTCAGCTCCTACGAGCAGTACTTC. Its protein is CASTGVSSYEQYF. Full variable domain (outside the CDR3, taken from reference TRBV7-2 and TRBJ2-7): GAGVSQSPSNKVTEKGKDVELRCDPISGHTALYWYRQSLGQGLEFLIYFQGNSAPDKSGLPSDRFSAERTGGSVSTLTIQRTQQEDSAVYLCASTGVSSYEQYFGPGTRLTVT.

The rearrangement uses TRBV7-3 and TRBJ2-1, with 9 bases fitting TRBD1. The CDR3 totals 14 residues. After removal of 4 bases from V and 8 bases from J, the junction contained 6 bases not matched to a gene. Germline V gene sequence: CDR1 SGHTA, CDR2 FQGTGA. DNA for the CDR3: TGTGCCAGCAGCTCAACAGGGGGCGAGGATGAGCAGTTCTTC. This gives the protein CASSSTGGEDEQFF.

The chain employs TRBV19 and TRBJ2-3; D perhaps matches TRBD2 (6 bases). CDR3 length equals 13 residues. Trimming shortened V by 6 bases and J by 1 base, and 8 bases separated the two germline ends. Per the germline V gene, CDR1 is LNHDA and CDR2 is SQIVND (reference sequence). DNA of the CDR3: TGTGCCAGTAGAGGAGGGGGCACAGATACGCAGTATTTT. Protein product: CASRGGGTDTQYF.

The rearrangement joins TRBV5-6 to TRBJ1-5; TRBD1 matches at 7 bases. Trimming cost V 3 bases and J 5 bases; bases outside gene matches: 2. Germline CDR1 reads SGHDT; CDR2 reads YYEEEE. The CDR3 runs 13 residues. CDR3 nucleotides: TGTGCCAGCAGCTCGGGACAGTATCAGCCCCAGCATTTT. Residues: CASSSGQYQPQHF.

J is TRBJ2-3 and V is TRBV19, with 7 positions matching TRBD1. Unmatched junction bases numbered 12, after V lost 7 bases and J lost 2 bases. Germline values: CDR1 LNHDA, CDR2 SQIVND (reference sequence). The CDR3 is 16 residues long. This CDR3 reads CASTRTPDRVTDTQYF. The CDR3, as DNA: TGTGCCAGTACCCGAACCCCCGACAGGGTCACAGATACGCAGTATTTT.